Below are 9 T cell receptor beta chains sequenced from a single sample in a study of monozygotic twins with inflammatory bowel disease. TCRdb re-called the 5' RACE reads and gives one entry per CDR3 protein, without DNA. The sample table sets out 400,000 to 500,000 distinct CDR3 sequences. Specimen: blood. These receptors all stem from a human donor with ulcerative colitis or Crohn's disease, or a healthy co-twin of an affected twin (not recorded which).

CDR3 protein: CASSPGTGVSEQYF. The chain employs TRBV27 and TRBJ2-7; the D call from TCRdb, TRBD1, cannot be confirmed without DNA. This CDR3 has 14 amino acids. Germline V gene sequence: CDR1 MNHEY, CDR2 SMNVEV (reference sequence).

The CDR3 protein is CASSLTGQGWGNEQFF. The rearrangement uses TRBV7-3 and TRBJ2-1; TCRdb's D gene call, TRBD1, goes unchecked for lack of DNA. CDR3 length: 16 residues. Germline assignment: CDR1 SGHTA and CDR2 FQGTGA. Full variable domain (missing parts from reference TRBV7-3 and TRBJ2-1): GAGVSQTPSNKVTEKGKYVELRCDPISGHTALYWYRQSLGQGPEFLIYFQGTGAADDSGLPNDRFFAVRPEGSVSTLKIQRTERGDSAVYLCASSLTGQGWGNEQFFGPGTRLTVL.

The chain couples TRBV6-2 or TRBV6-3 to TRBJ2-1; TCRdb lists TRBD2, though no DNA is available to test this call. This CDR3 is 17 amino acids long. Per the germline V gene, CDR1 is MNHEY and CDR2 is SVGEGT. CDR3 amino acids: CASNFERGGFSHHEQFF.

The V and J genes are TRBV6-1 and TRBJ1-1. Germline V gene sequence: CDR1 MNHNS, CDR2 SASEGT. This CDR3 is 13 amino acids long. This CDR3 is CASSEVWGTEAFF.

V and J are TRBV19 and TRBJ2-1; TCRdb indicates TRBD1, and absent DNA this call remains unverified. There are 17 residues in the CDR3. Germline CDR1 is LNHDA and CDR2 is SQIVND (reference sequence). The chain's CDR3 is CASSIFRGGGSYNEQFF.

CDR3 sequence reads: CASKPQGNTGELFF. This sequence joins TRBV5-1 and TRBJ2-2; TCRdb's D call, TRBD1, is unchecked because there is no DNA. Germline CDR1 is SGHRS and CDR2 is YFSETQ. This CDR3 contains 14 residues.

J is TRBJ2-3 and V is TRBV11-1; TCRdb proposes TRBD1, but this gene call is untestable without DNA. The CDR3 has 20 amino acids. The germline V gene encodes CDR1 SGHAT and CDR2 FQDESV (reference sequence). CDR3 sequence reads: CASSQGSIGRDPGQQSTQYF. The whole variable domain, filled in from reference TRBV11-1 and TRBJ2-3, reads EAEVAQSPRYKITEKSQAVAFWCDPISGHATLYWYRQILGQGPELLVQFQDESVVDDSQLPKDRFSAERLKGVDSTLKIQPAELGDSAMYLCASSQGSIGRDPGQQSTQYFGPGTRLTVL.

This chain joins TRBV2 and TRBJ2-3; TCRdb's D call, TRBD2, is unchecked because there is no DNA. The germline V gene encodes CDR1 SNHLY and CDR2 FYNNEI. The CDR3 has 13 residues. The CDR3 sequence is CASGGTWGDTQYF.

V usage is TRBV18 and J usage is TRBJ2-2; TCRdb selects TRBD2, and the lack of DNA leaves this call unchecked. Germline loops: CDR1 KGHSH, CDR2 LQKENI. The CDR3 consists of 17 residues. The CDR3 here is CASSPPGLAANTGELFF.